This record covers a single T cell receptor (beta chain). These data originate in a study of blood T cell repertoires in COVID-19. In the study overall: The cDNA or gDNA used as material had been derived from T cells, B-cell-depleted T cells, or PBMCs.

Profiling relied on immunoSEQ multiplex PCR, and the TCRdb table lists in-frame clones only, not all of them. Among about 300,000 clones listed, roughly 83% were seen once. J was trimmed by 0 bases and V by 4 bases; bases with no gene match: 3. The germline V gene has CDR1 MDHEN and CDR2 SYDVKM. The CDR3 spans 14 residues. The sequencing sample was made of peripheral blood. The source of this sequence is a woman in her 50s with acute or convalescent COVID-19. The V and J genes are TRBV28 and TRBJ2-7, with TRBD2 matching 7 bases. The chain's CDR3 is CASSYPGGSYEQYF. CDR3 nucleotide sequence: TGTGCCAGCAGTTACCCGGGGGGCTCCTACGAGCAGTACTTC.